These 31 T cell receptor beta chains were all obtained from the same sample, sequenced in a study of PD-1 blockade in classical Hodgkin lymphoma. Only in-frame clones appear in the TCRdb table, and some are missing; sequencing was by immunoSEQ multiplex PCR. Of roughly 20,000 clones listed, roughly three quarters were seen once; the top ten hold 2% to 3%. The time point was: cycle 4 day 1 (C4D1), after 6 weeks of nivolumab. Every patient was affected by relapse after autologous stem cell transplantation, while exposure to brentuximab vedotin was not uniform. Researchers used magnetic negative selection to pull out pure CD4+ T cells from thawed PBMCs. The source material was CD4+ T cells from blood, sampled before the fourth cycle of nivolumab. These receptors were collected from a human donor with classical Hodgkin lymphoma.

With respect to this clone: Other DNA sequences within the sample encode an identical CDR3. The V gene is TRBV7-2, the J gene TRBJ2-7; 7 bases align to TRBD2. The CDR3 sequence is 15 residues long. Trimming removed 1 base from V and 0 bases from J; junction bases left unmatched: 3. Germline CDR1 reads SGHTA; CDR2 reads FQGNSA. This chain's CDR3 is CASSLVGGSSYEQYF. The CDR3, as DNA: TGTGCCAGCAGCTTAGTGGGAGGGAGCTCCTACGAGCAGTACTTC.

The chain joins TRBV6-5 to TRBJ2-1; the D gene is possibly TRBD1 (6 bases). The CDR3 totals 16 residues. The V end lost 3 bases, the J end lost 5 bases, and 17 bases lay between the germline ends. Germline V gene sequence: CDR1 MNHEY, CDR2 SVGAGI. CDR3 sequence: CASSYTGPWPHNEQFF. CDR3 nucleotide sequence: TGTGCCAGCAGTTATACAGGGCCATGGCCCCACAATGAGCAGTTCTTC.

This clone was counted a few times. This chain uses TRBV19 with TRBJ1-4; no firm D call. CDR1 and CDR2 from the germline V gene are LNHDA and SQIVND (reference sequence). The V end lost 6 bases, the J end lost 11 bases, and 16 bases lay between the germline ends. The CDR3 is 13 amino acids. The chain's CDR3 is CASSRLMFEKLFF. Here the CDR3 DNA reads TGTGCCAGTAGCCGATTAATGTTTGAGAAACTGTTTTTT.

The chain combines TRBV5-6 with TRBJ2-7; D might be TRBD1 (6 bases). V was pared by 4 bases and J by 6 bases, with 20 bases between. Per germline, CDR1 SGHDT and CDR2 YYEEEE. The CDR3 runs 15 residues. This chain's CDR3 is CASSHRRQDRREQYF. For the CDR3, the DNA is TGTGCCAGCAGCCACCGCCGACAGGACAGACGCGAGCAGTACTTC.

The count of this clone is one. The CDR3 here is CASSLSRNGYTF. The CDR3, as DNA: TGTGCCAGCAGCTTGTCCAGAAATGGCTACACCTTC. V gene TRBV5-4 combines with J gene TRBJ1-2; D is undetermined. Trimming shortened V by 1 base and J by 6 bases, and 7 bases separated the two germline ends. The CDR3 extends over 12 amino acids. Germline V gene lookup returns CDR1 SGHNT and CDR2 YYREEE (reference sequence).

This clone was detected a few times. This chain connects TRBV6-1 to TRBJ1-5; possible D gene TRBD1, 5 bases. Germline CDR1 is MNHNS and CDR2 is SASEGT. The V end lost 4 bases, the J end lost 1 base, and 14 bases lay between the germline ends. The CDR3 length is 16 residues. Here the CDR3 DNA reads TGTGCCAGCAGTGCCTCGGGACTTTGGAGCAATCAGCCCCAGCATTTT. This encodes CASSASGLWSNQPQHF.

In this sample, this clone turned up once. The DNA of the CDR3 is TGTGCCAGCAGCTTGGACCGCGGGAGTAGCTATGAGCAGTTCTTC. Its protein is CASSLDRGSSYEQFF. The V gene is TRBV7-2, the J gene TRBJ2-1; 7 bases agree with TRBD2. J lost 8 bases, V lost 3 bases, and 10 bases had no gene match. Germline V gene data show CDR1 as SGHTA and CDR2 as FQGNSA. The CDR3 sequence is 15 residues long.

The rearrangement uses TRBV5-1 and TRBJ2-7; no clear D gene. The CDR3 sequence is 14 residues long. Deletions cut 4 bases from V and 3 bases from J, with 14 bases between. From germline, CDR1 is SGHRS and CDR2 YFSETQ. The CDR3 sequence is CASSPLPGFYEQYF. The CDR3 nucleotides read TGCGCCAGCAGCCCCCTTCCGGGCTTCTACGAGCAGTACTTC.

J is TRBJ1-5 and V is TRBV19; 10 positions agree with TRBD1. After removal of 9 bases from V and 2 bases from J, the junction contained 4 bases not matched to a gene. The CDR3 is 14 residues long. Germline CDR1 LNHDA, CDR2 SQIVND (reference sequence). CDR3 region: CASAGTGGNQPQHF. Here the CDR3 DNA reads TGTGCCAGCGCCGGGACAGGGGGCAATCAGCCCCAGCATTTT.

The CDR3 loop is CASRDRAHYGYTF. The CDR3 nucleotides are TGTGCCAGCAGGGACAGAGCACACTATGGCTACACCTTC. This chain connects TRBV5-4 to TRBJ1-2; perhaps TRBD1 as D (6 bases). This CDR3 is 13 amino acids long. Germline V gene sequence: CDR1 SGHNT, CDR2 YYREEE (reference sequence). Between the trimmed V and J ends, which lost 5 bases and 3 bases, there was a span of 11 bases.

V and J are TRBV10-3 and TRBJ2-2; possibly TRBD1 for D (6 bases). V shed 10 bases and J shed 0 bases, with 15 bases lying between them. CDR1 is ENHRY, CDR2 SYGVKD, per germline. There are 15 residues in the CDR3. The CDR3 bases are TGTGCCACCCGGTGGGGACAAGCGAACACCGGGGAGCTGTTTTTT. Amino acid sequence: CATRWGQANTGELFF.

The V call is TRBV11-2, the J call TRBJ1-1; D is uncertain. The germline V and J ends were trimmed by 7 bases and 11 bases, with 20 bases remaining between them. The CDR3 has 13 residues. CDR1 SGHAT and CDR2 FQNNGV come from the germline V gene. The CDR3 region is CASTLGYGLEAFF. The CDR3 nucleotides read TGTGCCAGCACTTTAGGGTATGGCCTAGAGGCTTTCTTT.

The chain is built from TRBV5-6 and TRBJ2-7; D uncertain. The germline CDR1 and CDR2 sequences are SGHDT and YYEEEE. V lost 0 bases, J lost 5 bases, and 9 bases lay in between. This CDR3 contains 13 residues. The CDR3 is CASSLVQFNEQYF. CDR3 DNA sequence: TGTGCCAGCAGCTTGGTACAGTTTAACGAGCAGTACTTC. Full variable domain (missing parts from reference TRBV5-6 and TRBJ2-7): DAGVTQSPTHLIKTRGQQVTLRCSPKSGHDTVSWYQQALGQGPQFIFQYYEEEERQRGNFPDRFSGHQFPNYSSELNVNALLLGDSALYLCASSLVQFNEQYFGPGTRLTVT.

The rearrangement joins TRBV18 to TRBJ1-5; 8 nucleotides agree with TRBD1. The CDR3 spans 16 residues. Germline assignment: CDR1 KGHSH and CDR2 LQKENI. V was pared by 2 bases and J by 0 bases, with 3 bases of the junction left unmatched. The CDR3 spells CASSPTTGVSNQPQHF. The CDR3 DNA sequence: TGTGCCAGCTCACCAACGACAGGGGTTAGCAATCAGCCCCAGCATTTT. The full variable domain, in which reference TRBV18 and TRBJ1-5 provide the parts outside the CDR3, is NAGVMQNPRHLVRRRGQEARLRCSPMKGHSHVYWYRQLPEEGLKFMVYLQKENIIDESGMPKERFSAEFPKEGPSILRIQQVVRGDSAAYFCASSPTTGVSNQPQHFGDGTRLSIL.

The chain carries TRBV7-6 and TRBJ1-1; a weak D match, TRBD1 (5 bases). Germline CDR1 and CDR2: SGHVS and FNYEAQ. V was pared by 5 bases and J by 4 bases, with 20 bases between. The CDR3 is 16 amino acids. The CDR3 nucleotides read TGTGCCAGCAGCCCCACGGGGGGGAGGGGTGGCACTGAAGCTTTCTTT. As protein: CASSPTGGRGGTEAFF.

The V call is TRBV30, the J call TRBJ2-4, with D unclear. The CDR3 is made up of 13 amino acids. V shed 5 bases and J shed 9 bases, with 17 bases lying between them. Per germline, CDR1 GTSNPN and CDR2 SVGIG (reference sequence). The CDR3 nucleotides read TGTGCCTGGTCTCCAGCCGCTTTCCCCATTCAGTACTTC. This codes for CAWSPAAFPIQYF.

The rearrangement links TRBV5-4 to TRBJ1-2; D call uncertain. The V gene lost 5 bases and the J gene lost 7 bases, with 15 bases spanning the gap. CDR3 length: 13 amino acids. The germline V gene has CDR1 SGHNT and CDR2 YYREEE (reference sequence). As DNA, the CDR3 is TGTGCCAGCAGTCATCTAAAGGAGGCTGGCTACACCTTC. This codes for CASSHLKEAGYTF.

The chain has TRBV7-3 and TRBJ1-1, with a weak D call TRBD1 (6 bases). Deletions cut 0 bases from V and 8 bases from J, with 7 bases between. CDR1 and CDR2 from the germline V gene are SGHTA and FQGTGA. The CDR3 runs to 12 residues. DNA for the CDR3: TGTGCCAGCAGCTTAACAGGACAGGAAGCTTTCTTT. Its protein is CASSLTGQEAFF. Complete variable domain (other parts from reference TRBV7-3 and TRBJ1-1): GAGVSQTPSNKVTEKGKYVELRCDPISGHTALYWYRQSLGQGPEFLIYFQGTGAADDSGLPNDRFFAVRPEGSVSTLKIQRTERGDSAVYLCASSLTGQEAFFGQGTRLTVV.

V usage is TRBV28 and J usage is TRBJ1-5; possibly TRBD1 for D (5 bases). CDR1 is MDHEN and CDR2 is SYDVKM in the germline V gene. This CDR3 is built from 17 residues. Between the trimmed V and J ends, which lost 2 bases and 5 bases, there was a span of 19 bases. In nucleotides, the CDR3 is TGTGCCAGCAGTTTACCAATTCAAATCAGGGAGGATCAGCCCCAGCATTTT. Residues: CASSLPIQIREDQPQHF. Based on the CDR3 plus reference TRBV28 and TRBJ1-5, the full variable domain is DVKVTQSSRYLVKRTGEKVFLECVQDMDHENMFWYRQDPGLGLRLIYFSYDVKMKEKGDIPEGYSVSREKKERFSLILESASTNQTSMYLCASSLPIQIREDQPQHFGDGTRLSIL.

This clone was seen only once. The chain recombines TRBV21-1 with TRBJ2-5; the table names TRBD2, a call not compared with the DNA. TRBV21-1 is a pseudogene. The CDR3 is 12 residues long. Here the CDR3 reads CASLAAKETQYF. The CDR3, as DNA: TGTGCCAGCCTCGCGGCTAAAGAGACCCAGTACTTC.

The chain joins TRBV5-5 to TRBJ2-1; TRBD2 might be the D (6 bases). Trimming stripped 3 bases from V and 5 bases from J, with 15 bases between. Germline assignment: CDR1 SGHKS and CDR2 YYEKEE (reference sequence). This CDR3 has 15 amino acids. CDR3 nucleotide sequence: TGTGCCAGCAGCTCTTGGACTACCATAAACAATGAGCAGTTCTTC. Its protein product is CASSSWTTINNEQFF.

This sequence joins TRBV4-1 and TRBJ2-2; unclear D gene. Trimming took off 3 bases at V and 0 bases at J, with 8 bases between the two ends. The CDR3 spans 15 residues. CDR1 is MGHRA and CDR2 is YSYEKL in the germline V gene. CDR3 nucleotides: TGCGCCAGCAGCCATCAAAAGGCGAACACCGGGGAGCTGTTTTTT. Amino acid sequence: CASSHQKANTGELFF.

This clone was recorded only once. CDR3 residues: CATSRDFLPLYYNEQFF. The CDR3 region has the DNA TGTGCCACCAGCAGAGATTTTCTACCACTCTACTACAATGAGCAGTTCTTC. The chain combines TRBV15 with TRBJ2-1; D gene ambiguous. Germline V gives CDR1 LNHNV, CDR2 YYDKDF (reference sequence). This CDR3 has 17 residues. The V end was cut by 0 bases, the J end by 3 bases, with 15 bases between.

V usage is TRBV6-1 and J usage is TRBJ1-6, with D unresolved. In germline, CDR1 is MNHNS, CDR2 SASEGT. V lost 5 bases to trimming and J lost 13 bases, with 15 bases between them. The CDR3 length is 13 residues. The CDR3 DNA reads as TGTGCCAGCAGTACAAATCCAGGAAGGCCCCTCCACTTT. Protein: CASSTNPGRPLHF.

This chain links TRBV18 with TRBJ2-6; 10 bases line up with TRBD1. The germline V gene encodes CDR1 KGHSH and CDR2 LQKENI. CDR3 length: 17 amino acids. V dropped 4 bases and J dropped 1; count of bases not matched to a gene: 4. The CDR3 loop is CASSRRQGASGANVLTF. CDR3 nucleotide sequence: TGTGCCAGCTCACGGCGACAGGGGGCGTCTGGGGCCAACGTCCTGACTTTC.

This clone was seen only once. The rearrangement uses TRBV2 and TRBJ2-7; 7 bases agree with TRBD1. The ends lost 10 bases at V and 0 bases at J; junction bases unmatched: 9. This CDR3 contains 14 residues. CDR1 and CDR2 from the germline V gene are SNHLY and FYNNEI. CDR3 nucleotides: TGTGCCAACAGACCCGACAGGGCCTCCTACGAGCAGTACTTC. Its translation: CANRPDRASYEQYF.

The chain combines TRBV28 with TRBJ1-6; unclear D gene. The CDR3 is 14 amino acids. V was shortened by 7 bases and J by 6 bases, with 13 bases between the two germline ends. Germline V CDR1 and CDR2: MDHEN, SYDVKM. CDR3 nucleotides: TGTGCCAGCACCACCCGGCATTCTAATTCACCCCTCCACTTT. Protein: CASTTRHSNSPLHF.

This rearrangement joins TRBV10-3 to TRBJ1-2, with unresolved D. With 4 bases removed from V and 5 bases from J, the gap between germline ends came to 11 bases. The germline CDR1 and CDR2 sequences are ENHRY and SYGVKD. The CDR3 contains 13 residues. The CDR3 sequence is CAISGNSQYGYTF. DNA of the CDR3: TGTGCCATCAGTGGAAACAGCCAATATGGCTACACCTTC.

CDR3 DNA: TGTGCCAGCAGTGCACAGGGGGTAGTTCTCGAGACCCAGTACTTC. Its translation is CASSAQGVVLETQYF. The chain carries TRBV2 and TRBJ2-5; 8 positions agree with TRBD1. Germline V gene sequence: CDR1 SNHLY, CDR2 FYNNEI. The CDR3 has 15 residues. Trimming cost V 4 bases and J 5 bases; bases outside gene matches: 9.

The chain employs TRBV6-4 and TRBJ1-1; D unclear. This CDR3 is built from 15 residues. In germline, CDR1 is MRHNA, CDR2 SNTAGT. V lost 7 bases and J 0 bases, leaving 15 bases between the germline ends. The CDR3 is CASIPPERMNTEAFF. In nucleotides, the CDR3 is TGTGCCAGCATTCCCCCGGAACGGATGAACACTGAAGCTTTCTTT.

The J gene is TRBJ2-7, the V gene TRBV11-1, with D tentatively TRBD1 (6 bases). The CDR3 length is 14 residues. In germline, CDR1 is SGHAT, CDR2 FQDESV (reference sequence). V was pared by 5 bases and J by 3 bases, with 14 bases between. The CDR3 nucleotides are TGTGCCAGCAGCAATCCCGGGACAAACTACGAGCAGTACTTC. Its protein product is CASSNPGTNYEQYF.